A single T cell receptor beta chain is shown here with its context. Original processing notes: Estimates of nucleated cell counts were drawn from the amplification of reference gene primers. Using immunoSEQ multiplex PCR, the repertoire was profiled, and TCRdb retains in-frame clones only, with some absent. The V and J calls and clone size are taken from that table; D and trimming were inferred from the DNA. The table has 300,000 or so clones, around 89% seen once. These data are taken from a study of blood T cell repertoires in COVID-19. At the level of the study: Sites across the United States, Italy and Spain contributed samples from acute and convalescent COVID-19. T cells, B-cell-depleted T cells, or PBMCs supplied cDNA or gDNA.

The CDR3 is 15 residues long. J lost 6 bases, V lost 4 bases, and 6 bases had no gene match. CDR1 is SGHKS and CDR2 is YYEKEE in the germline V gene (reference sequence). The TCR comes from a woman aged 30 to 39 who had recovered from COVID-19. Input material: peripheral blood. V and J are TRBV5-5 and TRBJ2-1; 11 bases match TRBD1. This chain's CDR3 is CASSGGTGGRNEQFF. As DNA, the CDR3 is TGTGCCAGCAGCGGAGGGACAGGGGGTCGCAATGAGCAGTTCTTC.